This T cell receptor beta chain was found in a study of shared clonotypes between healthy human individuals. Sequencing was performed with immunoSEQ multiplex PCR; in TCRdb, only in-frame clones are kept and a portion is missing. Of 700,000 to 950,000 clones in the sample, about 97% were seen once. The naive CD8 subset, CD45RO-negative cells positively selected for CCR7, excluded terminally differentiated effector memory CD45RA+ cells. The CDR3 runs 15 residues. The V gene's germline CDR1 is MGHDK and CDR2 SYGVNS. V was pared by 4 bases and J by 2 bases, with 15 bases between. This TCR came from a man in his thirties or forties in good health. The chain employs TRBV25-1 and TRBJ2-7; D tentatively fits TRBD1 or TRBD2 (5 bases each). Sequenced material: naive CD8+ T cells sorted from blood. This CDR3 reads CASSVGTRDPYEQYF. The CDR3 nucleotides read TGTGCCAGCAGTGTCGGGACGCGCGACCCCTACGAGCAGTACTTC.